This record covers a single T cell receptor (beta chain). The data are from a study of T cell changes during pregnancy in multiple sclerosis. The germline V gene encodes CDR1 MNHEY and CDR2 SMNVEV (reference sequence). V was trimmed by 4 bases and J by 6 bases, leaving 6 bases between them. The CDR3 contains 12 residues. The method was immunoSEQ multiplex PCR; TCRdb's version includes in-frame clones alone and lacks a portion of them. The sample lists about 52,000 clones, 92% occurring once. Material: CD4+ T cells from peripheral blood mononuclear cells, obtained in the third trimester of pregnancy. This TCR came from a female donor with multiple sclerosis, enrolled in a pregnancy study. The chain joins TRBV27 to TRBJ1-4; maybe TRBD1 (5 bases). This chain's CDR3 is CASSSGYEKLFF. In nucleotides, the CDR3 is TGTGCCAGCAGTTCAGGGTATGAAAAACTGTTTTTT.